Reported below is one TCR beta chain. Its antigen is not known. This record comes from a study of ipilimumab plus nivolumab after autologous stem cell transplantation. Study-level results: The authors say TCR, Treg and microbiome findings warrant further study.

V dropped 4 bases and J dropped 1; count of bases not matched to a gene: 6. The V gene's germline CDR1 is SGHNT and CDR2 YYREEE (reference sequence). The CDR3 is made up of 16 amino acids. The method was immunoSEQ multiplex PCR; TCRdb's version includes in-frame clones alone and lacks a portion of them. Of about 17,000 clones in the sample, about 77% were seen once. Ipilimumab, 1 mg/kg, started 14 to 28 days after autologous transplant. Patients received nivolumab 3 mg/kg at weeks 1, 4, 7, 10, then fortnightly to week 26. The starting material was PBMCs, obtained in a trial of ipilimumab plus nivolumab as post-transplant consolidation. This sequence originates from a male donor with diffuse large B-cell lymphoma. The chain uses TRBV5-4 and TRBJ1-1; 11 bases are shared with TRBD1. The CDR3 spells CASSEGDRGKNTEAFF. CDR3 DNA: TGTGCCAGCAGCGAAGGGGACAGGGGGAAGAACACTGAAGCTTTCTTT.